This entry features one TCR beta chain sequence. TCRdb's table, derived via immunoSEQ multiplex PCR, lists solely in-frame clones and lacks some. Of just over 80,000 clones in the sample, roughly 94% were seen once. The CDR3 consists of 16 residues. The V and J ends lost 1 base and 8 bases, in that order; junction bases with no gene match: 4. The germline CDR1 and CDR2 sequences are SGHNT and YENEEA. The data are from a study of technical replicates of blood from four donors. The clonotype comes from a human donor in good health. The sample consisted of T cells isolated from PBMCs. The chain carries TRBV11-3 and TRBJ2-1, with 14 bases that match TRBD2. The CDR3 is CASSLGTSGGRDEQFF. CDR3 sequence (DNA): TGTGCCAGCAGCTTAGGGACTAGCGGGGGGCGGGATGAGCAGTTCTTC.